One and the same sample provided the 12 T cell receptor beta chains below, sequenced in a study of blood T cell repertoires in COVID-19. Assay: immunoSEQ multiplex PCR; the TCRdb copy retains only in-frame clones and omits some. The table shows about 200,000 clones, with more than 70% occurring only once. Sequenced input: PBMCs or T cells enriched from blood (not recorded which). Receptors were obtained from a man in his forties or fifties with acute COVID-19.

This clone was counted a single time. This chain joins TRBV19 and TRBJ2-7; tentative D call: TRBD2 (5 bases). Trimming took 5 bases from V and 2 from J, leaving 10 bases between them. The CDR3 contains 13 residues. Germline loops: CDR1 LNHDA, CDR2 SQIVND (reference sequence). The CDR3 sequence: CASSPSRAYEQYF. CDR3 bases: TGTGCCAGTAGTCCTTCGCGGGCCTACGAGCAGTACTTC. The whole variable domain, filled in from reference TRBV19 and TRBJ2-7, reads DGGITQSPKYLFRKEGQNVTLSCEQNLNHDAMYWYRQDPGQGLRLIYYSQIVNDFQKGDIAEGYSVSREKKESFPLTVTSAQKNPTAFYLCASSPSRAYEQYFGPGTRLTVT.

Ten or more counts support this clone. V gene TRBV6-5 combines with J gene TRBJ1-1, with D hard to call. The germline gives CDR1 MNHEY, CDR2 SVGAGI. This CDR3 contains 16 residues. Deletions cut 0 bases from V and 6 bases from J, with 17 bases between. The CDR3 sequence: CASSYSRGGSRAEAFF. The CDR3 DNA reads as TGTGCCAGCAGTTACTCGAGAGGCGGGTCTAGGGCTGAAGCTTTCTTT.

The V gene is TRBV5-5, the J gene TRBJ1-2; D possibly corresponds to TRBD1 (5 bases). Germline CDR1 reads SGHKS; CDR2 reads YYEKEE (reference sequence). This CDR3 has 13 residues. V was cut by 5 bases and J by 8 bases, with 16 bases left in between. The CDR3 region is CASSSNRPGGYTF. The CDR3 nucleotides are TGTGCCAGCAGTTCGAACAGGCCAGGAGGCTACACCTTC.

This chain connects TRBV30 to TRBJ1-1; D is perhaps TRBD1 (6 bases). The CDR3 totals 14 residues. V lost 3 bases, J lost 1 base, and 12 bases lay in between. The V gene's germline CDR1 is GTSNPN and CDR2 SVGIG (reference sequence). The CDR3 loop is CAWSTGTTNTEAFF. CDR3 nucleotides: TGTGCCTGGAGCACAGGGACTACGAACACTGAAGCTTTCTTT.

This clone was found a few times. The genes are TRBV4-3 and TRBJ1-1; TRBD1 is a possible D gene (5 bases). Germline V gene sequence: CDR1 LGHNA, CDR2 YSLEER. The CDR3 length is 15 residues. V shed 4 bases and J shed 7 bases, with 19 bases lying between them. The CDR3 reads CASSRLYRDGGEAFF. In DNA form, the CDR3 reads TGCGCCAGCAGCCGACTATACCGGGACGGGGGTGAAGCTTTCTTT.

DNA for the CDR3: TGTGCCAGCAGCCAAACGACAGGGGGCCATGAAAAACTGTTTTTT. Protein: CASSQTTGGHEKLFF. The V and J genes are TRBV27 and TRBJ1-4; the match to TRBD1 covers 10 bases. The CDR3 runs 15 residues. V was pared by 6 bases and J by 6 bases, with 7 bases of the junction left unmatched. Per germline, CDR1 MNHEY and CDR2 SMNVEV (reference sequence).

The V and J genes are TRBV4-3 and TRBJ2-1; 8 bases match TRBD2. V lost 4 bases and J lost 4; bases outside the gene matches: 0. Germline V gene lookup returns CDR1 LGHNA and CDR2 YSLEER. The CDR3 contains 13 residues. The CDR3 here is CASSLAGYNEQFF. The CDR3 bases are TGCGCCAGCAGCCTAGCGGGATACAATGAGCAGTTCTTC.

V gene TRBV3-1 (or the pseudogene TRBV3-2) combines with J gene TRBJ2-5, with a possible D match to TRBD1 (5 bases). This CDR3 is 16 amino acids long. The ends were cut back, 0 bases at V and 2 bases at J, with 13 bases in the middle. The V gene's germline CDR1 is LGHDT and CDR2 YNNKEL (reference sequence). CDR3 DNA sequence: TGTGCCAGCAGCCAAGATTTGGTAGCAGGGCAAGAGACCCAGTACTTC. Its protein is CASSQDLVAGQETQYF.

The chain links TRBV7-8 to TRBJ2-7, with a possible D match to TRBD2 (6 bases). This CDR3 region has 14 residues. Germline lookup yields CDR1 SGHVS and CDR2 FQNEAQ. V lost 3 bases to trimming and J lost 1 base, with 10 bases between them. The CDR3 loop reads CASSFGTGSYEQYF. The CDR3, as DNA: TGTGCCAGCAGCTTCGGGACTGGATCCTACGAGCAGTACTTC.

This chain uses TRBV12-5 with TRBJ1-2; possibly TRBD1 for D (6 bases). CDR1 is LGHNT, CDR2 FRNRAP, per germline. The V end lost 1 base, the J end lost 14 bases, and 11 bases lay between the germline ends. The CDR3 loop spans 11 amino acids. The chain's CDR3 is CASGLGQAVTF. The CDR3, as DNA: TGTGCTAGTGGTTTGGGACAGGCGGTGACCTTC.

This chain links TRBV7-3 with TRBJ1-2; TRBD1 aligns across 7 bases. V shed 4 bases and J 8 bases; nucleotides not matched to a gene: 10. Per the germline V gene, CDR1 is SGHTA and CDR2 is FQGTGA. This CDR3 region has 14 residues. The CDR3 region has the DNA TGTGCCAGCAGCTATGACGACAGGGTTGGAGGCTACACCTTC. Amino acids: CASSYDDRVGGYTF.

This clone was recorded once. V and J are TRBV7-2 and TRBJ1-6, with a possible D match to TRBD1 (6 bases). The CDR3 contains 14 residues. CDR1 SGHTA and CDR2 FQGNSA come from the germline V gene. Trimming shortened V by 5 bases and J by 9 bases, and 14 bases separated the two germline ends. CDR3 DNA sequence: TGTGCCAGCAGCCCCAGGGGCGGAATTTCACCCCTCCACTTT. Its protein product is CASSPRGGISPLHF.